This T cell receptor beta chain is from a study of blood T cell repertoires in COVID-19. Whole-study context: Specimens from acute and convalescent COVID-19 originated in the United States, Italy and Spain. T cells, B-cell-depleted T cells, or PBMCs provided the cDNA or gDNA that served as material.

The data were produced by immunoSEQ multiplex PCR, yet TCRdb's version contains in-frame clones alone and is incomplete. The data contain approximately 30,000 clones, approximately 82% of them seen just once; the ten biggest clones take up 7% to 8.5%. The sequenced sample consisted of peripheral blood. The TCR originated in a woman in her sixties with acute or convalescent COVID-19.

The CDR3 region is CASSGGQAYSNQPQHF. CDR3 DNA: TGTGCCAGCAGCGGGGGACAGGCCTATAGCAATCAGCCCCAGCATTTT. The chain couples TRBV6-6 to TRBJ1-5, with TRBD1 identical over 8 bases. CDR3 size: 16 residues. The V segment lost 6 bases and the J segment 0 bases; nucleotides outside the gene matches: 7. Germline-derived CDR1 and CDR2 are MNHNY and SVGAGI (reference sequence).